Listed here is a single T cell receptor (beta chain). Its specificity is not known. Sequencing used immunoSEQ multiplex PCR; TCRdb keeps in-frame clones, though not all of them. The sample includes some 150,000 clones, roughly nine tenths seen only once; the top ten take 0.95% to 1.4%. Trimming removed 1 base from V and 3 bases from J, with 13 bases in between. This CDR3 has 15 residues. Germline V gene sequence: CDR1 SGHNT, CDR2 YYREEE (reference sequence). Peripheral blood came from all dose cohorts at three timepoints. This sample is part of a study of OX40 agonist ivuxolimab in advanced cancers. Study-wide context: Among those enrolled, mean age was 60 years (range about 20 to 79) and 75% to 90% were male. Study-level findings and limits: Partial responders at 0.1-3.0 mg/kg had among the lowest clonal expansion.

The sequence derives from an adult with an advanced solid tumor such as melanoma, head and neck, liver or kidney cancer. The sample was CD4+ or CD8+ T cells sorted from blood, taken in a trial of the OX40 agonist ivuxolimab. The V gene is TRBV5-4, the J gene TRBJ1-1; tentative D call: TRBD1 (5 bases). In DNA, the CDR3 is TGTGCCAGCAGCTTGCAGGGAGCGGCGTACACTGAAGCTTTCTTT. Translating gives CASSLQGAAYTEAFF.